A selection of T cell receptor beta chains follows, all from one sample in a study of cytomegalovirus exposure and HLA in healthy donors. Profiling relied on immunoSEQ multiplex PCR, and the TCRdb table lists in-frame clones only, not all of them. The sample gives tens of thousands of clones, approximately 84% of which show up once; about 3% is in the top ten. Sequenced sample: PBMCs. The receptors were gathered from a man over 45 in good health and CMV-seronegative. Each CDR3 is given with its conserved first and last residue. The D gene is left open where the match is weak. Expanded clones are given a class, and other clones once, few, many or no size at all.

cdr3_length	j_call	clone_size	d_call	v_call	cdr3_nt	cdr3_aa
12	TRBJ2-1	.	.	TRBV7-9	TGTGCCAGCAGATCCCCACAGGGTGAGCAGTTCTTC	CASRSPQGEQFF
16	TRBJ2-1	.	.	TRBV30	TGTGCCTGGAGTGCCATAGGACTGGACTCCTACAATGAGCAGTTCTTC	CAWSAIGLDSYNEQFF
14	TRBJ1-1	few	.	TRBV2	TGTGCCAGTTTCACTGTTGGTCTGAACACTGAAGCTTTCTTT	CASFTVGLNTEAFF
14	TRBJ2-2	.	.	TRBV7-7	TGTGCCAGCAGCATCGGACTGTACACCGGGGAGCTGTTTTTT	CASSIGLYTGELFF
16	TRBJ2-5	.	.	TRBV5-1	TGCGCCAGCAGCTTGGGGGCAGGGGGGTACCAAGAGACCCAGTACTTC	CASSLGAGGYQETQYF
17	TRBJ1-2	.	TRBD1	TRBV11-2	TGTGCCAGCAGTCCCCTGCGTTGGGACAGGGATCAATATGGCTACACCTTC	CASSPLRWDRDQYGYTF
15	TRBJ1-5	.	TRBD1	TRBV5-5	TGTGCCAGCAGCCTCCTGACAGGGGTAGATCAGCCCCAGCATTTT	CASSLLTGVDQPQHF
15	TRBJ1-5	.	.	TRBV5-5	TGTGCCAGCAGCTTGGACGTTTTAGGGGTTCAGCCCCAGCATTTT	CASSLDVLGVQPQHF
15	TRBJ2-7	.	TRBD2	TRBV9	TGTGCCAGCAGCGCTAATTGGGGGGGGGCCTACGAGCAGTACTTC	CASSANWGGAYEQYF
16	TRBJ2-7	.	TRBD1	TRBV5-4	TGTGCCAGCAGCCCCCAGGGGGCCCTTAGCTCCTACGAGCAGTACTTC	CASSPQGALSSYEQYF
14	TRBJ2-7	.	TRBD1	TRBV9	TGTGCCAGCAGCGCTCGACAGGGGTTCCACGAGCAGTACTTC	CASSARQGFHEQYF
12	TRBJ1-1	.	.	TRBV2	TGTGCCAGCAGTCTACGGGACACTGAAGCTTTCTTT	CASSLRDTEAFF
15	TRBJ2-7	.	TRBD1	TRBV5-1	TGCGCCAGCTGCTTACCCCGGGACAGCAACTACGAGCAGTACTTC	CASCLPRDSNYEQYF
15	TRBJ2-7	.	TRBD2	TRBV5-1	TGCGCCAGCAGCCCCTTAGCGGGGAGCTCCTACGAGCAGTACTTC	CASSPLAGSSYEQYF
12	TRBJ1-1	.	TRBD1	TRBV28	TGTGCCAGCAGCCGGACAGGGGGAGAAGCTTTCTTT	CASSRTGGEAFF
14	TRBJ1-4	.	TRBD1	TRBV6-5	TGTGCCAGCAAATACGGGACAGCAAATGAAAAACTGTTTTTT	CASKYGTANEKLFF
17	TRBJ1-5	few	.	TRBV7-4	TGTGCCAGCAGCGGCCTAGGAACGCGTCCACACTATCAGCCCCAGCATTTT	CASSGLGTRPHYQPQHF
14	TRBJ1-1	once	.	TRBV30	TGTGCCTGGCGCTATGGGGGAGGGGGCACTGAAGCTTTCTTT	CAWRYGGGGTEAFF
15	TRBJ2-1	.	.	TRBV14	TGTGCCAGCAGCCAAGATTGGGCCCTCTGGAATGAGCAGTTCTTC	CASSQDWALWNEQFF
15	TRBJ1-2	.	TRBD1	TRBV5-1	TGCGCCAGCAGCGGGAAGACAGGGGGCTCGTATGGCTACACCTTC	CASSGKTGGSYGYTF
13	TRBJ1-1	few	.	TRBV6-5	TGTGCCAGCAGTTACTCCCAGATTACTGAAGCTTTCTTT	CASSYSQITEAFF
15	TRBJ2-2	.	.	TRBV9	TGTGCCAGCAGCCCTCAGACAGCCTACACCGGGGAGCTGTTTTTT	CASSPQTAYTGELFF
16	TRBJ1-6	.	.	TRBV12-1	TGTGCCAGCACCTGTGATGAGCCGGGAATCGATTCACCCCTCCACTTT	CASTCDEPGIDSPLHF
12	TRBJ1-1	.	.	TRBV29-1	TGCAGCGTTGGACAGACGAACACTGAAGCTTTCTTT	CSVGQTNTEAFF
15	TRBJ1-6	.	.	TRBV5-1	TGCGCCAGCAGCTTGGAGTCAGGCTCTAATTCACCCCTCCACTTT	CASSLESGSNSPLHF
13	TRBJ2-3	.	.	TRBV25-1	TGTGCCAGCAGTAATCAGGGCACAGATACGCAGTATTTT	CASSNQGTDTQYF
16	TRBJ1-5	.	.	TRBV19	TGTGCCAGTAGTATGATGGGCGGGAATAGCAATCAGCCCCAGCATTTT	CASSMMGGNSNQPQHF
13	TRBJ1-2	.	.	TRBV19	TGTGCCAGTAGTCTCCAGGGCGACTATGGCTACACCTTC	CASSLQGDYGYTF
18	TRBJ2-2	.	.	TRBV14	TGTGCCAGCAGCCAAGATACAGGGTCCGTCTGGGGCACCGGGGAGCTGTTTTTT	CASSQDTGSVWGTGELFF
16	TRBJ2-3	once	.	TRBV10-2	TGCGCCAGCAGTGAGTCGGGCGGCGGGGTCACGGATACGCAGTATTTT	CASSESGGGVTDTQYF
16	TRBJ1-1	once	.	TRBV28	TGTGCCAGCAGATACGACAGGAGACCCTTGAACACTGAAGCTTTCTTT	CASRYDRRPLNTEAFF
14	TRBJ2-3	.	.	TRBV10-3	TGTGCCATCATGAAGGGCGGGGGCACAGATACGCAGTATTTT	CAIMKGGGTDTQYF
15	TRBJ1-1	.	TRBD1	TRBV6-6	TGTGCCAGCAGTTACTCGTGGCAGGGGGCCACTGAAGCTTTCTTT	CASSYSWQGATEAFF
15	TRBJ1-1	.	.	TRBV27	TGTGCCAGCAGGCGGCCGAGACAGGCAGCGTCTGAAGCTTTCTTT	CASRRPRQAASEAFF
13	TRBJ1-5	once	TRBD1	TRBV19	TGTGCCAGTAGGGGACAGGGGGGTCAGCCCCAGCATTTT	CASRGQGGQPQHF
16	TRBJ2-3	.	TRBD2	TRBV6-5	TGTGCCAGCAGTTTAGCGGGGGGTCTGGGCACAGATACGCAGTATTTT	CASSLAGGLGTDTQYF
15	TRBJ2-1	.	TRBD1	TRBV5-1	TGCGCCAGCAGCTGGGGACAGGGGTCATTCGATGAGCAGTTCTTC	CASSWGQGSFDEQFF
13	TRBJ2-5	.	TRBD1	TRBV2	TGTGCCAGCAGCCGAGACAGGGAAGAGACCCAGTACTTC	CASSRDREETQYF
14	TRBJ2-3	.	.	TRBV19	TGTGCCAGTAGTGGGACAAGAAACTGGGATACGCAGTATTTT	CASSGTRNWDTQYF
15	TRBJ1-1	.	.	TRBV9	TGTGCCAGCAGCCCCCGTTCTCGTCGGGACACTGAAGCTTTCTTT	CASSPRSRRDTEAFF
13	TRBJ1-2	.	.	TRBV5-1	TGCGCCAGCAGCTTGAGAATGGGGCCTGGCTACACCTTC	CASSLRMGPGYTF
13	TRBJ1-2	few	.	TRBV9	TGTGCCAGCAGGAAACAGGGCGACTATGGCTACACCTTC	CASRKQGDYGYTF
15	TRBJ2-7	.	TRBD2	TRBV4-1	TGCGCCAGCAGCCAAGAGTCGACTAGCAGTGACGAGCAGTACTTC	CASSQESTSSDEQYF
15	TRBJ1-2	.	TRBD1	TRBV5-1	TGCGCCAACAGCTTGGATCCGAGTGCAGGGGGCGGCTACACCTTC	CANSLDPSAGGGYTF
14	TRBJ1-1	.	.	TRBV28	TGTGCCAGCAGTTTGACGGTGGCGGGTACTGAAGCTTTCTTT	CASSLTVAGTEAFF
17	TRBJ2-7	.	TRBD2	TRBV6-4	TGTGCCAGCAGTGCCTCACTAGCGGGGGACACTTCCTACGAGCAGTACTTC	CASSASLAGDTSYEQYF
13	TRBJ2-5	.	.	TRBV4-1	TGCGCCAGCAGCCAAGGGGAGGTGGAGACCCAGTACTTC	CASSQGEVETQYF
15	TRBJ2-1	once	TRBD1	TRBV5-4	TGTGCCAGCAGCCAGGGGACAGCGAACTACAATGAGCAGTTCTTC	CASSQGTANYNEQFF
14	TRBJ1-2	.	TRBD1	TRBV7-9	TGTGCCAGCAGCTCTCGACAGGGATCGGAGGGCTACACCTTC	CASSSRQGSEGYTF
14	TRBJ1-1	.	.	TRBV11-2	TGTGCCAGCAGCTTAGTGGACAGTGGTGCTGAAGCTTTCTTT	CASSLVDSGAEAFF